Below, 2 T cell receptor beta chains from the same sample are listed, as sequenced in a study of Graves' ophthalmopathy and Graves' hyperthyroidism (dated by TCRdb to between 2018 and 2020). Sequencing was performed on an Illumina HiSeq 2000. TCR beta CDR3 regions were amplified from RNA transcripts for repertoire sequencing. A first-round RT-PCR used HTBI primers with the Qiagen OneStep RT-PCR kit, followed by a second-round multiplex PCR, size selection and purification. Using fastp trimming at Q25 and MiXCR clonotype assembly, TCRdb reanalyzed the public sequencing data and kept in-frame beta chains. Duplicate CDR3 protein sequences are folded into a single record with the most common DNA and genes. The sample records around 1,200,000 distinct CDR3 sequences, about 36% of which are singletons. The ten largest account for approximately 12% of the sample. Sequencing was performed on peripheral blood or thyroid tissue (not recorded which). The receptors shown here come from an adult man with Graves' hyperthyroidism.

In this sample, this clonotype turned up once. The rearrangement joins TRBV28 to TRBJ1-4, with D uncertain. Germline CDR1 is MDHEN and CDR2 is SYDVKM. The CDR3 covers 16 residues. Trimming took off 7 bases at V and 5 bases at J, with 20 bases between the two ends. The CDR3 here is CASTAVGRDLNEKLFF. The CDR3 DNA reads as TGTGCCAGCACCGCAGTTGGGCGAGACCTGAATGAAAAACTGTTTTTT.

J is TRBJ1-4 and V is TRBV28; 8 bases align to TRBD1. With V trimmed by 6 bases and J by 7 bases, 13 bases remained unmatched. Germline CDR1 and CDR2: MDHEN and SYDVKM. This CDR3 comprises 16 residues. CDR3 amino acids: CASRGPAGRGPEKLFF. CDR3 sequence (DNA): TGTGCCAGCAGAGGACCGGCGGGCAGGGGGCCTGAAAAACTGTTTTTT.